This T cell receptor beta chain came from a study of T-cell memory formation after mild COVID-19. Study-wide points: CD4/CD8 balance characterized clones contracting day 15 to 85, and CD4+ skew characterized later expanders.

J lost 8 bases, V lost 3 bases, and 16 bases had no gene match. The V gene's germline CDR1 is MNHEY and CDR2 SVGEGT. This CDR3 has 18 residues. This clonotype has a single count. The antigen is unknown. The authors produced TCR alpha and TCR beta cDNA libraries with sample barcodes and UMIs by 5'RACE using constant-segment primers. From the 5' RACE reads, TCRdb called clonotypes with MiXCR, one entry per CDR3 protein. This sample carries 250,000 to 350,000 distinct CDR3 sequences, roughly 17% of them seen once, and the ten largest clones take roughly 23%. This TCR came from a man younger than 35 who had mild COVID-19 (a few samples of this study predate the infection). Cell type and time point are not known. The material sequenced was PBMCs or a T cell subset sorted from them (not recorded which). The rearrangement links TRBV6-2 or TRBV6-3 to TRBJ2-1; 10 bases agree with TRBD1. CDR3 sequence: CASSYSMKPGQGSYEQFF. The CDR3 bases are TGTGCCAGCAGTTATTCGATGAAACCGGGACAGGGGTCCTATGAGCAGTTCTTC.